This TCR beta chain was sequenced during a study of beta chain features in type 1 diabetes. Study summary: All samples combined gave around 98,000,000 sorted cells for examination.

Only one heparinised blood draw was taken per donor, and its volume averaged around 100 mL. General study findings and limits: Whether TCRB rearrangement is influenced by HLA type was left unresolved in this analysis. All four CD4+ subsets from Type 1 diabetes patients carried moderately but significantly shorter TCRB CDR3s.

Deletions cut 1 base from V and 3 bases from J, with 12 bases between. CDR1 and CDR2 (germline): GTSNPN, SVGIG (reference sequence). The CDR3 spans 14 residues. On this clone itself: What it binds is unknown.

All of the isolated RNA was reverse transcribed, so expressed TCRB transcripts were sequenced. Assay: immunoSEQ multiplex PCR; the TCRdb copy retains only in-frame clones and omits some. This sample has some 280,000 clones, with around 15% found just once. The genes are TRBV30 and TRBJ1-2; D ambiguous. The sequence came from a man younger than 45 with type 1 diabetes. Sequencing was performed on naive CD4+ T cells from blood. The CDR3 nucleotides are TGTGCCTGGAGTGCCTATAATGGGCACTATGGCTACACCTTC. Protein sequence: CAWSAYNGHYGYTF.